This T cell receptor beta chain was sequenced during a study of shared clonotypes between healthy human individuals. Study overall: Per-donor plates numbered three CD4 naive, three CD4 memory, two CD8 naive and one CD8 memory.

The CDR3 is 14 amino acids. Germline V CDR1 and CDR2: MNHEY, SMNVEV (reference sequence). V was cut by 6 bases and J by 6 bases, with 17 bases left in between. Template for every sorted-subset replicate PCR totaled about 200 ng DNA, 25,000 to 30,000 T cell genomes. Sequencing was performed with immunoSEQ multiplex PCR; in TCRdb, only in-frame clones are kept and a portion is missing. The data hold under 2,000,000 clones, with about 95% observed a single time. CD45RO-negative, CCR7-selected cells formed the naive CD8 fraction, which excluded terminally differentiated effector memory CD45RA+ cells. Notes on this clone: No antigen is known for it.

Regarding the study as a whole: Naive CD4 clonotypes were shared across a few donors at roughly 5.5%. Across subsets, estimated richness was generally greater for naive than for memory populations.

This chain joins TRBV27 and TRBJ1-2; D is perhaps TRBD1 (6 bases). The sequenced material came from naive CD8+ T cells sorted from blood. The sequence derives from a man aged 18 to 29 in good health. The CDR3 DNA sequence: TGTGCCAGCAGCACCCTACAGGGACTTCATGGCTACACCTTC. The encoded protein is CASSTLQGLHGYTF.